Listed below are T cell receptor beta chains from one sample, sequenced in a study of T cells after yellow fever vaccination. TCRdb itself ran the 5' RACE reads through MiXCR, one entry per CDR3 protein. Of hundreds of thousands of distinct CDR3 sequences listed, approximately 13% are singletons. The starting material was PBMCs, obtained on the day of the yellow fever booster vaccination. The source is a man in his thirties or forties who received the YFV17D yellow fever vaccine. Each CDR3 is given with its conserved first and last residue. D genes are given only for firm matches. Not all rows give a size; the values are once, few, many and, for expanded clones, a class.

>few|-|TRBV5-1|TRBJ1-5
CASSNGASNQPQHF
>-|-|TRBV11-2|TRBJ2-6
CASSRANFNLRDSGANVLTF
>-|-|TRBV20-1|TRBJ1-2
CSASLDGPNYGYTF
>few|-|TRBV21-1|TRBJ2-7
CASPIALAETYEQYF
>-|-|TRBV7-3|TRBJ2-2
CASSLNSLGAWNTGELFF
>few|-|TRBV19|TRBJ1-6
CASSLGVRRNSPLHF
>few|-|TRBV7-2|TRBJ2-4
CASTERGKDIQYF
>-|TRBD1|TRBV20-1|TRBJ2-4
CSARVSGTGGSLAKNIQYF
>few|-|TRBV5-1|TRBJ2-7
CASSFRDPSSYEQYF
>few|-|TRBV4-3|TRBJ2-5
CASSDGPQETQYF
>-|-|TRBV15|TRBJ2-5
CATSRDSLTETQYF
>few|TRBD2|TRBV5-4|TRBJ2-5
CASSPGTSGTRGETQYF
>few|-|TRBV10-3|TRBJ2-6
CAISESLLSGANVLTF
>-|-|TRBV15|TRBJ2-5
CATSRTRLGGRETQYF
>-|-|TRBV9|TRBJ2-3
CASSVVGGVTDTQYF
>few|-|TRBV18|TRBJ2-3
CASTGQSDTQYF
>-|-|TRBV20-1|TRBJ2-1
CSARDQWDTARQFF
>-|-|TRBV21-1|TRBJ2-3
CASQQKQSTDTQYF
>-|-|TRBV27|TRBJ1-6
CASSFGGVGSPLHF
>-|-|TRBV6-6|TRBJ2-7
CASSHHEQYF
>few|-|TRBV29-1|TRBJ2-3
CSVANIGTDTQYF
>few|-|TRBV29-1|TRBJ2-1
CSVEGLNRNEQFF
>few|-|TRBV27|TRBJ2-6
CASKAGGTGANVLTF
>-|-|TRBV9|TRBJ2-7
CASSVDPTTYEQYF
>few|-|TRBV10-3|TRBJ2-5
CATRQGGARETQYF
>-|-|TRBV18|TRBJ2-5
CASSPPGPVETQYF
>many|-|TRBV5-1|TRBJ2-3
CASSLVITSTDTQYF
>many|-|TRBV27|TRBJ2-7
CASSPRPGATYEQYF
>few|-|TRBV16|TRBJ1-4
CASSQSGTDMEKLFF
>few|-|TRBV5-6|TRBJ2-1
CASSGLGVSYNEQFF
>few|TRBD1|TRBV19|TRBJ1-1
CASSISAGGRQTEAFF
>-|-|TRBV14|TRBJ2-3
CASSQTIGVVIDTQYF
>-|-|TRBV7-2|TRBJ1-1
CASSLKGRAEAFF
>-|-|TRBV20-1|TRBJ2-7
CSALRGGREQYF
>-|TRBD1|TRBV6-1|TRBJ1-5
CASRATGFRQPQHF
>-|-|TRBV6-1|TRBJ2-1
CASSKTGPRHNEQFF
>-|TRBD2|TRBV9|TRBJ2-3
CASSALAGEVRNTQYF
>-|TRBD2|TRBV29-1|TRBJ2-1
CSVGLAGVTYNEQFF
>many|TRBD1|TRBV7-2|TRBJ2-1
CASTYRGSYNEQFF
>-|TRBD1|TRBV18|TRBJ1-4
CASSPGTGVGFNEKLFF
>-|-|TRBV4-2|TRBJ2-2
CASSQASRELFF
>-|TRBD2|TRBV20-1|TRBJ2-7
CSAAGIPTSGINNYEQYF
>few|TRBD1|TRBV3-1|TRBJ2-7
CASSLGQGLVYF
>-|TRBD1|TRBV5-8|TRBJ2-7
CASSRQGGTYEQYF
>-|-|TRBV12-3/TRBV12-4|TRBJ1-5
CASSLGWKDGQPQHF
>-|-|TRBV27|TRBJ1-6
CASSSISGPRGSSPLHF
>-|-|TRBV5-5|TRBJ2-4
CASSSVGGMAKNIQYF
>-|TRBD2|TRBV27|TRBJ2-3
CASSTRALAGADTQYF
>few|TRBD1|TRBV12-3/TRBV12-4|TRBJ2-5
CASSYLDRAETQYF
>few|-|TRBV2|TRBJ2-7
CASSVPEQYF
>few|TRBD1|TRBV15|TRBJ1-5
CATGRTGAFQPQHF
>few|-|TRBV10-3|TRBJ2-3
CAISESRVAFGDTQYF